The T cell receptor beta chain under discussion was sequenced for a study of blood T cell repertoires in COVID-19. Germline loops: CDR1 SGHVS, CDR2 FNYEAQ. Trimming shortened V by 3 bases and J by 2 bases, and 13 bases separated the two germline ends. The CDR3 consists of 15 residues. Measured with immunoSEQ multiplex PCR; TCRdb has only the in-frame clones, and not every one. The sample consists of around 200,000 clones, 85% to 90% of them appearing once. The TCR comes from a man between 65 and 85 years old with active or convalescent COVID-19. The V gene is TRBV7-6, the J gene TRBJ1-1; D is undetermined. The sample consisted of peripheral blood. The CDR3 here is CASSFSAASNTEAFF. The DNA for the CDR3 is TGTGCCAGCAGCTTCTCAGCAGCGTCTAACACTGAAGCTTTCTTT.